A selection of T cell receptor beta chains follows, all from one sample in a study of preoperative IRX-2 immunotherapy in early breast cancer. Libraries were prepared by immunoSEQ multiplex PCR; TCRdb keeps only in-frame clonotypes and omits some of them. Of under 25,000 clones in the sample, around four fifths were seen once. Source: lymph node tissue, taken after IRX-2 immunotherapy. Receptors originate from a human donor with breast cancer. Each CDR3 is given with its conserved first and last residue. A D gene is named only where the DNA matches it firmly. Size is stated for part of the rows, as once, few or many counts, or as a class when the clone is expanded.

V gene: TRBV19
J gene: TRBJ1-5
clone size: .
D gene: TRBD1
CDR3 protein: CASSQTGVSGNQPQHF
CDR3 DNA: TGTGCCAGTAGTCAGACAGGGGTTTCAGGCAATCAGCCCCAGCATTTT

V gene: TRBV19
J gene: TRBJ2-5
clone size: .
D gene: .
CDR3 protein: CASSSGDWWGQETQYF
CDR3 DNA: TGTGCCAGTAGTAGCGGGGACTGGTGGGGCCAAGAGACCCAGTACTTC

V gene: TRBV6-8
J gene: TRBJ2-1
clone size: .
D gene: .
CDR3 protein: CASSYLARNEQFF
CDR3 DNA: TGTGCCAGCAGTTACTTGGCTAGAAATGAGCAGTTCTTC

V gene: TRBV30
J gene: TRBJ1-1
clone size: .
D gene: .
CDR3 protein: CAWNPYGDEAFF
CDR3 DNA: TGTGCCTGGAATCCATACGGTGATGAAGCTTTCTTT

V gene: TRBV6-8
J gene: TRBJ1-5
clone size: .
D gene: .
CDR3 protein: CASTLVPQQPQHF
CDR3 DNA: TGTGCCAGCACCCTGGTCCCACAACAGCCCCAGCATTTT

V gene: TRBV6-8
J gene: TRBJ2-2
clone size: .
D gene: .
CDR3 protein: CASSGRGYTGELFF
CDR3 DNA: TGTGCCAGCAGTGGTCGGGGCTACACCGGGGAGCTGTTTTTT

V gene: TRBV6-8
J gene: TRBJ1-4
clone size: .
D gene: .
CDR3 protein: CASSDVAREKLFF
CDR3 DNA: TGTGCCAGCAGTGATGTGGCCAGAGAAAAACTGTTTTTT

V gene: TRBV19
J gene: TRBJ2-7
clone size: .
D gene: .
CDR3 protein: CASKSRQFEQYF
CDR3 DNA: TGTGCCAGTAAGAGTCGGCAGTTCGAGCAGTACTTC

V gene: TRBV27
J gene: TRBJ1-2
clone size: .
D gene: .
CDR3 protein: CASSLSWGRVVYGYTF
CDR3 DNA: TGTGCCAGCAGTTTATCATGGGGGAGAGTCGTCTATGGCTACACCTTC

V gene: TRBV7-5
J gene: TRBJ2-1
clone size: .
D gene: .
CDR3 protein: CASSLVGQGSSYNEQFF
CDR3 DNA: .

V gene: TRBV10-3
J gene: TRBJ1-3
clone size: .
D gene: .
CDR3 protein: CAISESEGNTIYF
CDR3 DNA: TGTGCCATCAGTGAGTCGGAAGGAAACACCATATATTTT

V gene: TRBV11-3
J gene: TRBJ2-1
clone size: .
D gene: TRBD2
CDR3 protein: CASSSPGGAGAEQFF
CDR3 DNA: TGTGCCAGCAGCTCCCCCGGGGGGGCTGGGGCTGAGCAGTTCTTC

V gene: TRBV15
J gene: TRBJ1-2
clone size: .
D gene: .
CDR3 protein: CATSRDREFFGYTF
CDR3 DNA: TGTGCCACCAGCAGAGATCGGGAGTTTTTTGGCTACACCTTC

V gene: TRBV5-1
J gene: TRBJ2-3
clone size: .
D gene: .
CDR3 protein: CASSSSPGGDTQYF
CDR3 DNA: TGCGCCAGCAGCTCCTCTCCCGGGGGAGATACGCAGTATTTT

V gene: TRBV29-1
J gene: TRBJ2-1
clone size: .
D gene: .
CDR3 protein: CSVESPYPSYNEQFF
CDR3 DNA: TGCAGCGTTGAAAGTCCGTATCCCTCCTACAATGAGCAGTTCTTC

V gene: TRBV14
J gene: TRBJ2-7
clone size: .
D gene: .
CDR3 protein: CASSLIQGILGEQYF
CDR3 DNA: TGTGCCAGCAGCCTAATACAGGGTATCCTCGGCGAGCAGTACTTC

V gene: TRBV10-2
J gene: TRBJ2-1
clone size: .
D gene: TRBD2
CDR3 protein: CASSATSGRAYEQFF
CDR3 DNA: TGCGCCAGCAGTGCGACTAGCGGGAGGGCGTATGAGCAGTTCTTC

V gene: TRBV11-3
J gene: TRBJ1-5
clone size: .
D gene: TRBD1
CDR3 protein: CASSLGYRGGNQPQHF
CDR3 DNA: TGTGCCAGCAGCTTAGGTTACAGGGGAGGCAATCAGCCCCAGCATTTT

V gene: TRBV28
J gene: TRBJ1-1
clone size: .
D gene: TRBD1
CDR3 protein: CASSSTGTGSTEAFF
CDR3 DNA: TGTGCCAGCAGTTCGACCGGGACAGGGTCCACTGAAGCTTTCTTT

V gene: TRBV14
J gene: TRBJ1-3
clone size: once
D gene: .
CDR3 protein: CASSPPDWVQWGNTIYF
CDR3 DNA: TGTGCCAGCAGCCCCCCGGATTGGGTCCAATGGGGAAACACCATATATTTT

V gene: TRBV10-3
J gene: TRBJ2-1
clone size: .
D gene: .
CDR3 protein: CAINVFDTGLNNEQFF
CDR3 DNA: TGTGCCATCAACGTTTTCGACACAGGGTTGAACAATGAGCAGTTCTTC

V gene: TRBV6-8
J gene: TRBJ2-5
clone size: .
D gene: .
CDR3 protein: CASSRTTQETQYF
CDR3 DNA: TGTGCCAGCTCCCGGACAACCCAAGAGACCCAGTACTTC

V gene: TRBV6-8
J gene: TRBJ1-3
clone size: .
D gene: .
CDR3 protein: CASSPLAGVISGNTIYF
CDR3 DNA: TGTGCCAGCAGTCCTTTAGCAGGGGTTATCTCTGGAAACACCATATATTTT

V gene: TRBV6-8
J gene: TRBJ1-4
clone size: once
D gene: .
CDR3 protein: CAIKGQTNEKLFF
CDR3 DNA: TGTGCCATCAAAGGGCAGACTAATGAAAAACTGTTTTTT

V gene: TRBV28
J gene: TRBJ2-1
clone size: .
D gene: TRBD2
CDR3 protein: CASSLASGGANEQFF
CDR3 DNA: TGTGCCAGCAGTTTGGCTAGCGGGGGGGCCAATGAGCAGTTCTTC

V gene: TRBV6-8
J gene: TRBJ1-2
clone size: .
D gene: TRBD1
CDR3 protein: CAAGQGASPGGYTF
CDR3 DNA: TGTGCCGCGGGGCAGGGGGCGTCCCCGGGGGGCTACACCTTC

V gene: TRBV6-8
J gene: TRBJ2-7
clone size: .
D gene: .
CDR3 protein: CASSYEARGRYEQYF
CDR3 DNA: TGTGCCAGCAGTTACGAAGCACGGGGGCGTTACGAGCAGTACTTC

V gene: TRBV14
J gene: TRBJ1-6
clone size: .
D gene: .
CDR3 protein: CASRRGGSSYNSPLHF
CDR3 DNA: TGTGCCAGCAGACGGGGGGGTTCCTCCTATAATTCACCCCTCCACTTT

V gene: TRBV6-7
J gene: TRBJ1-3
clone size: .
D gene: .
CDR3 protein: CASTQGRASSGNTIYF
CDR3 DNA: TGTGCCAGCACCCAAGGACGGGCAAGCTCTGGAAACACCATATATTTT

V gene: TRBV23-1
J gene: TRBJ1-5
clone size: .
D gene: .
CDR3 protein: CASSPDRNQPQHF
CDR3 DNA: TGCGCCAGCAGCCCGGACAGAAATCAGCCCCAGCATTTT

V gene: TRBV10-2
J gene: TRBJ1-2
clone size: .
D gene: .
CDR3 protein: CASSESRGLSYGYTF
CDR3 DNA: TGCGCCAGCAGTGAGTCGAGGGGACTGAGCTATGGCTACACCTTC

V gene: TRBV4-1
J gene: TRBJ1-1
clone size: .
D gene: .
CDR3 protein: CASSPGSDTNTEAFF
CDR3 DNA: TGCGCCAGCAGCCCGGGATCGGACACGAACACTGAAGCTTTCTTT

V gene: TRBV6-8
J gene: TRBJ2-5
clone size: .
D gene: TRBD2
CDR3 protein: CASSDGSGGPQETQYF
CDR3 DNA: TGTGCCAGCAGTGACGGGAGCGGGGGGCCCCAAGAGACCCAGTACTTC

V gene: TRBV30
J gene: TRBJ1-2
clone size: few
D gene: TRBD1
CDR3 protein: CAWTPQTGVGYTF
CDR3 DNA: TGTGCCTGGACCCCACAAACAGGGGTTGGCTACACCTTC

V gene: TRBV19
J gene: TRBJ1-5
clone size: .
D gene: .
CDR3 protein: CASSIQGSNQPQHF
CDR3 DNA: TGTGCCAGTAGTATTCAGGGAAGCAATCAGCCCCAGCATTTT

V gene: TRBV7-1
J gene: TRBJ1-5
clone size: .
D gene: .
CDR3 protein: CASSLGQVIGNQPQHF
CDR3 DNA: TGTGCCAGCAGCCTCGGACAAGTAATCGGCAATCAGCCCCAGCATTTT

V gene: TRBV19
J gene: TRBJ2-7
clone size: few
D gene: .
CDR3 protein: CASCDPTPGERQQYF
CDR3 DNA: TGTGCCAGTTGTGACCCTACCCCAGGGGAGAGGCAGCAGTACTTC

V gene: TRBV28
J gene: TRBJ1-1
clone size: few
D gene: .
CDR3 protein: CASSSGQNTEAFF
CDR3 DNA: TGTGCCAGCAGTTCGGGGCAGAACACTGAAGCTTTCTTT

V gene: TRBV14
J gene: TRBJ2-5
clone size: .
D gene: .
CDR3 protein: CASSQMHQETQYF
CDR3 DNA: TGTGCCAGCAGCCAAATGCACCAAGAGACCCAGTACTTC

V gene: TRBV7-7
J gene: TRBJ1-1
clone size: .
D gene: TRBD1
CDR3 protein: CASSRGQGGTEAFF
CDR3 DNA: TGTGCCAGCAGCAGGGGGCAGGGAGGCACTGAAGCTTTCTTT

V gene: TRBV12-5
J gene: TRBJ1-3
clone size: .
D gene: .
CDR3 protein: CASALGSSGGNTIYF
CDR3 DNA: TGTGCTAGTGCCCTGGGGTCGTCTGGTGGAAACACCATATATTTT

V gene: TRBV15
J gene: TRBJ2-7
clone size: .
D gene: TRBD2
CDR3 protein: CATSRGGRGNEQYF
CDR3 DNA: TGTGCCACCTCGCGCGGGGGGCGCGGGAACGAGCAGTACTTC

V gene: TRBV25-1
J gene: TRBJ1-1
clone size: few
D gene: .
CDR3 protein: CASTDSGYAEAFF
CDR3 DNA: TGTGCCAGCACCGACTCAGGGTATGCTGAAGCTTTCTTT

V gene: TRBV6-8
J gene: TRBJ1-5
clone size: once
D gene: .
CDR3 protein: CASSYSSSNQPQHF
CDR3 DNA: TGTGCCAGCAGTTACTCGAGTAGCAATCAGCCCCAGCATTTT

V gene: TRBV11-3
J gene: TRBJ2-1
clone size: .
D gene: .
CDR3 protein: CASSLTPFSNNEQFF
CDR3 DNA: TGTGCCAGCAGCTTAACGCCCTTCAGTAACAATGAGCAGTTCTTC